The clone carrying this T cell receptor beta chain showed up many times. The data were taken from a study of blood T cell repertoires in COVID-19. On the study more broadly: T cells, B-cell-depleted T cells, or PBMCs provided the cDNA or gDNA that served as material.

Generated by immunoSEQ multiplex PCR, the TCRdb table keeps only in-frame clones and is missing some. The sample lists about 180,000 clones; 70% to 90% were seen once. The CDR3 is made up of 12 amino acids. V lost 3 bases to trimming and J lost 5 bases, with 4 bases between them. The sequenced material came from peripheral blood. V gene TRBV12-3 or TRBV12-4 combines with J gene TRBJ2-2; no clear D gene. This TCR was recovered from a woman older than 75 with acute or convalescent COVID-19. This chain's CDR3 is CASSFRTGELFF. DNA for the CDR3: TGTGCCAGCAGTTTCAGAACCGGGGAGCTGTTTTTT.